This T cell receptor (beta chain) comes out of a study of PD-L1 blockade in urothelial cancer. Study-level background: In about 2014, patients got going on atezolizumab, taking 1,200 mg intravenously every 3 weeks. About 90% of the 29 patients were men with bladder-origin urothelial cancer.

TCRdb's copy holds only in-frame clones and misses some; the assay was immunoSEQ multiplex PCR. The table lists fewer than 65,000 clones, about 88% of them singletons. Documented time point: pretreatment peripheral blood. The sequence was obtained from a man between 65 and 79 years old with urothelial cancer. Sequenced here: PBMCs, sampled around atezolizumab (anti-PD-L1) treatment.

The CDR3 protein is CASSPTGGNTIYF. The CDR3 nucleotides are TGTGCCAGCAGCCCGACGGGGGGAAACACCATATATTTT. The chain uses TRBV5-8 and TRBJ1-3; D unresolved. V was trimmed by 4 bases and J by 4 bases, leaving 9 bases between them. CDR1 is SGHTS and CDR2 is YDEGEE in the germline V gene. The CDR3 sequence is 13 residues long. Filled out from reference TRBV5-8 and TRBJ1-3, the complete variable domain reads EAGVTQSPTHLIKTRGQQATLRCSPISGHTSVYWYQQALGLGLQFLLWYDEGEERNRGNFPPRFSGRQFPNYSSELNVNALELEDSALYLCASSPTGGNTIYFGEGSWLTVV.